The 18 T cell receptor beta chains below come from one sample, sequenced in a study of long-term antiretroviral therapy in people with HIV. They ran version v3.0 of the immunoSEQ assay at survey level. Assay: immunoSEQ multiplex PCR; the TCRdb copy retains only in-frame clones and omits some. Seen here are tens of thousands of clones, about 86% observed once, and the top ten hold approximately 12%. The source material was unsorted PBMCs, sampled 0.1 years before starting antiretroviral therapy. The origin of the receptors is a man aged 40-50 years with HIV.

This clone turned up a few times. The rearrangement joins TRBV9 to TRBJ2-7; TRBD1 matches at 9 bases. This CDR3 region has 14 residues. J gave up 4 bases and V 4 bases, and 6 bases lay outside the gene matches. Germline CDR1 SGDLS, CDR2 YYNGEE. DNA of the CDR3: TGTGCCAGCAGCCCCGGGACAGGGCTATACGAGCAGTACTTC. Its protein is CASSPGTGLYEQYF.

The chain is built from TRBV7-2 and TRBJ2-6; TRBD1 matches at 10 bases. Per germline, CDR1 SGHTA and CDR2 FQGNSA. The trim removed 5 bases at V and 2 bases at J, leaving 3 bases unmatched. The CDR3 runs to 16 residues. CDR3 amino acids: CASSPGTGAGANVLTF. For the CDR3, the DNA is TGTGCCAGCAGCCCTGGGACAGGGGCTGGGGCCAACGTCCTGACTTTC.

The CDR3 loop reads CASSASGARNQPQHF. DNA for the CDR3: TGTGCCAGCAGCGCATCCGGGGCTAGGAATCAGCCCCAGCATTTT. The chain joins TRBV9 to TRBJ1-5, with D perhaps TRBD1 (5 bases). The ends were cut back, 3 bases at V and 4 bases at J, with 14 bases in the middle. Germline loops: CDR1 SGDLS, CDR2 YYNGEE. CDR3 length: 15 amino acids.

The chain employs TRBV6-5 and TRBJ2-1; 8 bases are shared with TRBD2. The trim removed 6 bases at V and 1 base at J, leaving 2 bases unmatched. Germline CDR1 MNHEY, CDR2 SVGAGI. CDR3 size: 14 residues. The CDR3 DNA follows: TGTGCCAGCAGCCAGCGGGAGTCCTACAATGAGCAGTTCTTC. Translating gives CASSQRESYNEQFF.

The rearrangement joins TRBV27 to TRBJ2-7, with 12 bases that match TRBD2. Germline loops: CDR1 MNHEY, CDR2 SMNVEV (reference sequence). V lost 3 bases, J lost 2 bases, and 2 bases stayed unmatched. The CDR3 runs to 15 residues. The DNA for the CDR3 is TGTGCCAGCAGTTTTCGGACTAGCGGGACCTACGAGCAGTACTTC. Protein product: CASSFRTSGTYEQYF.

This chain joins TRBV28 and TRBJ2-2; the match to TRBD2 covers 12 bases. Germline CDR1 reads MDHEN; CDR2 reads SYDVKM. The CDR3 spans 15 residues. J lost 7 bases, V lost 8 bases, and 8 bases had no gene match. Here the CDR3 DNA reads TGTGCCAGCCAGACTAGCGGGAGAACGGGCGGGGAGCTGTTTTTT. Translating it yields CASQTSGRTGGELFF.

This clone came up once. The chain uses TRBV2 and TRBJ2-2; D is ambiguous. The germline V gene encodes CDR1 SNHLY and CDR2 FYNNEI. The ends were cut back, 4 bases at V and 7 bases at J, with 7 bases in the middle. This CDR3 has 12 amino acids. The chain's CDR3 is CASSGYGGELFF. The CDR3 nucleotides are TGTGCCAGCAGTGGTTACGGCGGGGAGCTGTTTTTT.

This clone has more than one count but fewer than ten. V usage is TRBV4-3 and J usage is TRBJ2-7; D may be TRBD1 (5 bases). Germline V lookup: CDR1 LGHNA, CDR2 YSLEER. This CDR3 has 14 amino acids. V lost 1 base and J lost 5, with 12 bases in between. The CDR3: CASSQGQGSDEQYF. The DNA for the CDR3 is TGCGCCAGCAGCCAAGGGCAGGGAAGCGACGAGCAGTACTTC.

In DNA form, the CDR3 reads TGTGCCATCAGGGCTAGCGGGCAGGGGTATGAGCAGTTCTTC. This encodes CAIRASGQGYEQFF. This sequence joins TRBV10-3 and TRBJ2-1; TRBD2 aligns across 8 bases. J was trimmed by 8 bases and V by 6 bases; bases with no gene match: 9. This CDR3 is built from 14 residues. CDR1 and CDR2 from the germline V gene are ENHRY and SYGVKD.

The chain employs TRBV29-1 and TRBJ2-1; 8 bases fit TRBD1. Germline lookup yields CDR1 SQVTM and CDR2 ANQGSEA. V dropped 3 bases and J dropped 6; count of bases not matched to a gene: 7. This CDR3 spans 14 amino acids. The CDR3 DNA sequence: TGCAGCGTTGAGTACAGGGGGAGTGGCAATGAGCAGTTCTTC. Protein sequence: CSVEYRGSGNEQFF.

The chain uses TRBV30 and TRBJ2-3; no clear D gene. The germline gives CDR1 GTSNPN, CDR2 SVGIG (reference sequence). There are 11 residues in the CDR3. The V gene lost 5 bases and the J gene lost 2 bases, with 5 bases spanning the gap. The CDR3 sequence is CAWGFTDTQYF. The CDR3 coding sequence is TGTGCCTGGGGGTTCACAGATACGCAGTATTTT.

The J gene is TRBJ2-2, the V gene TRBV5-1; 10 bases map to TRBD1. Trimming removed 2 bases from V and 6 bases from J; junction bases left unmatched: 7. Germline-derived CDR1 and CDR2 are SGHRS and YFSETQ. The CDR3 has 16 amino acids. DNA for the CDR3: TGCGCCAGCAGCTTACGGACAGGGGGGGGAGCCGGGGAGCTGTTTTTT. Translated, it gives CASSLRTGGGAGELFF.

The gene calls are TRBV5-1 and TRBJ2-3, with D unresolved. The V end was cut by 4 bases, the J end by 0 bases, with 9 bases between. In germline, CDR1 is SGHRS, CDR2 YFSETQ. The CDR3 runs to 14 residues. CDR3 sequence: CASSLEHSTDTQYF. The CDR3 nucleotides are TGCGCCAGCAGCCTAGAACACAGCACAGATACGCAGTATTTT.

The chain joins TRBV6-6 to TRBJ1-5; D unresolved. V lost 5 bases to trimming and J lost 5 bases, with 7 bases between them. CDR1 and CDR2 from the germline V gene are MNHNY and SVGAGI (reference sequence). The CDR3 extends over 12 amino acids. The CDR3 region has the DNA TGTGCCAGCAGTCGTCCGGATCAGCCCCAGCATTTT. It specifies CASSRPDQPQHF.

This chain uses TRBV28 with TRBJ1-5, with D maybe TRBD1 (6 bases). CDR1 and CDR2 (germline): MDHEN, SYDVKM. This CDR3 spans 18 amino acids. The V end was cut by 6 bases, the J end by 0 bases, with 21 bases between. Here the CDR3 reads CASRTRVGAGFSNQPQHF. CDR3 bases: TGTGCCAGCAGAACAAGGGTGGGGGCGGGATTTAGCAATCAGCCCCAGCATTTT.

The rearrangement links TRBV9 to TRBJ2-7; D gene unclear. CDR1 is SGDLS, CDR2 YYNGEE, per germline. V was clipped by 0 bases and J by 4 bases, with 14 bases between them. This CDR3 region has 15 residues. The CDR3 DNA is TGTGCCAGCAGCGTAGCGCCGGTCGAGGAGTACGAGCAGTACTTC. It translates to CASSVAPVEEYEQYF.

This clone has a handful of counts. V and J are TRBV5-4 and TRBJ2-7; the D gene is possibly TRBD2 (7 bases). The CDR3 runs 15 residues. Trimming took off 1 base at V and 3 bases at J, with 14 bases between the two ends. CDR1 SGHNT and CDR2 YYREEE come from the germline V gene (reference sequence). The CDR3 bases are TGTGCCAGCAGCTTGTCAGGAGGGGGGGACTACGAGCAGTACTTC. Amino acids: CASSLSGGGDYEQYF.

V gene TRBV9 combines with J gene TRBJ2-1; maybe TRBD1 (6 bases). Per germline, CDR1 SGDLS and CDR2 YYNGEE. This CDR3 is built from 13 residues. Trimming cost V 3 bases and J 9 bases, with 13 bases left between them. The CDR3 nucleotides are TGTGCCAGCAGCGGGACCTCCAGGGGTGAGCAGTTCTTC. Amino acid sequence: CASSGTSRGEQFF. Drawing the rest from reference TRBV9 and TRBJ2-1, the complete variable domain is DSGVTQTPKHLITATGQRVTLRCSPRSGDLSVYWYQQSLDQGLQFLIQYYNGEERAKGNILERFSAQQFPDLHSELNLSSLELGDSALYFCASSGTSRGEQFFGPGTRLTVL.